A selection of T cell receptor beta chains follows, all from one sample in a study of shared clonotypes between healthy human individuals. Assay: immunoSEQ multiplex PCR; the TCRdb copy retains only in-frame clones and omits some. The sample has 950,000 to 1,300,000 clones, about 75% seen once. Sequenced material: memory CD4+ T cells sorted from blood. The receptor source for this set is a man in his late teens or twenties in good health. The CDR3 runs from the conserved cysteine through the conserved F or W. A D gene is named only where the DNA matches it firmly. Clone size is given for some rows only: seen once, a few or many times, or a class if the clone is expanded.

v_call,d_call,j_call,clone_size,cdr3_nt,cdr3_aa
TRBV5-6,TRBD1,TRBJ1-3,few,TGTGCCAGCAGCCGGACAGGGATCGGAAACACCATATATTTT,CASSRTGIGNTIYF
TRBV5-1,.,TRBJ1-6,.,TGCGCCAGCAGCTTGGGGGGGTACAGGAATTCACCCCTCCACTTT,CASSLGGYRNSPLHF
TRBV7-9,TRBD1,TRBJ1-1,.,TGTGCCAGCAGCTGGGACAGGGGGGAATTAATGAACACTGAAGCTTTCTTT,CASSWDRGELMNTEAFF
TRBV5-1,TRBD2,TRBJ2-2,.,TGCGCCAGCAGCGGACTAGCGCCGAACACCGGGGAGCTGTTTTTT,CASSGLAPNTGELFF
TRBV2,.,TRBJ2-5,.,TGTGCCAGCAGTGAACTGGAACTACACACCGAGACCCAGTACTTC,CASSELELHTETQYF
TRBV10-3,.,TRBJ2-2,.,TGTGCCATCAGGTTCTTAACCGGGGAGCTGTTTTTT,CAIRFLTGELFF
TRBV4-1,.,TRBJ2-2,.,TGCGCCAGCAGCCAAGGGGAAAGGAAGGGGGTCACCGGGGAGCTGTTTTTT,CASSQGERKGVTGELFF
TRBV6-1,TRBD2,TRBJ2-6,few,TGTGCCAGCAGTGAAGCGACTAGCGGGAGGGCTGGGGCCAACGTCCTGACTTTC,CASSEATSGRAGANVLTF
TRBV7-9,.,TRBJ2-5,.,TGTGCCGCTGACGGGGGATGGGAGACCCAGTACTTC,CAADGGWETQYF
TRBV10-1,TRBD2,TRBJ2-3,.,TGCGCCAGCAGTGATTGGCGGGGGACCTCAGATACGCAGTATTTT,CASSDWRGTSDTQYF
TRBV7-9,TRBD2,TRBJ2-3,.,TGTGCCAGCAGCACGGGACTAGCGGGGGGGTATACGCAGTATTTT,CASSTGLAGGYTQYF
TRBV7-8,.,TRBJ1-1,.,TGTGCCAGCAGCCAAGCGAGGTTGACTGAAGCTTTCTTT,CASSQARLTEAFF
TRBV12-5,TRBD1,TRBJ2-5,.,TGTGCTAGTGGTTTGGTATTGGGACAGGGGTTGGAGACCCAGTACTTC,CASGLVLGQGLETQYF
TRBV21-1,.,TRBJ2-7,.,TGTGCCAGCAGCAAATCCTCCGGTCCGCGGGGGCCCCCCTACGAGCAGTACTTC,CASSKSSGPRGPPYEQYF
TRBV11-2,.,TRBJ1-1,.,TGTGCCAGCAGCATCGGACGGGGCACTGAAGCTTTCTTT,CASSIGRGTEAFF
TRBV30,.,TRBJ1-1,many,TGTGCCTGGAGACCAGGGGTGGGCACTGAAGCTTTCTTT,CAWRPGVGTEAFF
TRBV12-5,TRBD2,TRBJ2-7,.,TGTGCTAGTGTTTATAGCGGGAGCTCCTACGAGCAGTACTTC,CASVYSGSSYEQYF
TRBV5-1,TRBD1,TRBJ2-1,.,TGCGCCAGCAGCCTACAGGGGCTCTCCTACAATGAGCAGTTCTTC,CASSLQGLSYNEQFF
TRBV29-1,.,TRBJ1-2,.,TGCAGCGTAGGGGGTGATTCCAGCCCTCATAACTATGGCTACACCTTC,CSVGGDSSPHNYGYTF
TRBV9,TRBD2,TRBJ2-3,.,TGTGCCAGCAGCGTCCGGACTAGCGGGTTTAGCACAGATACGCAGTATTTT,CASSVRTSGFSTDTQYF
TRBV7-9,.,TRBJ1-1,.,TGTGCCAGCAGCCGGAACACTGAAGCTTTCTTT,CASSRNTEAFF
TRBV11-2,.,TRBJ1-5,.,TGTGCCAGCAGCTTTGGTCAGAGCAATCAGCCCCAGCATTTT,CASSFGQSNQPQHF
TRBV7-6,TRBD2,TRBJ2-5,.,TGTGCCAGCAGCCGGGGGGGTAGCCTCCAAGAGACCCAGTACTTC,CASSRGGSLQETQYF
TRBV2,.,TRBJ1-4,.,TGTGCCAGCAGTAGTCGGGGGATGGGTGAAAAACTGTTTTTT,CASSSRGMGEKLFF
TRBV27,.,TRBJ2-3,.,TGTGCCAGCAGTTTATGGGGGACAGATACGCAGTATTTT,CASSLWGTDTQYF
TRBV7-2,TRBD2,TRBJ2-7,.,TGTGCCAGCAGCTCGACTAGCGGACTTGGCTCCTACGAGCAGTACTTC,CASSSTSGLGSYEQYF
TRBV9,.,TRBJ2-3,.,TGTGCCAGCAGCGTTGGCTACCAGAATACGCAGTATTTT,CASSVGYQNTQYF
TRBV9,.,TRBJ2-7,.,TGTGCCAGCAGCACACGGCAGTACTTC,CASSTRQYF
TRBV10-3,TRBD2,TRBJ2-3,.,TGTGCCACCCATCAAGCGGGAGGGGGCACAGATACGCAGTATTTT,CATHQAGGGTDTQYF
TRBV9,TRBD1,TRBJ2-2,.,TGTGCCAGCATAGGAGGGACAGGGAACACCGGGGAGCTGTTTTTT,CASIGGTGNTGELFF
TRBV18,TRBD1,TRBJ1-2,.,TGTGCCAGCTCACCATCCGGGACAGGGCACTATGGCTACACCTTC,CASSPSGTGHYGYTF
TRBV9,TRBD1,TRBJ1-2,.,TGTGCCAGCAGCGTAGGCACCGGGACAGGAGATGGCTACACCTTC,CASSVGTGTGDGYTF
TRBV6-5,.,TRBJ1-1,.,TGTGCCAGCATCCCCGGGGAGGGTGGGAACACTGAAGCTTTCTTT,CASIPGEGGNTEAFF
TRBV6-5,.,TRBJ2-5,.,TGTGCCAGCAAAAGGGGGGGACAAGAGACCCAGTACTTC,CASKRGGQETQYF
TRBV4-3,.,TRBJ1-1,.,TGCGCCAGCAGCCAAGATGATCCGAGCGCTGAAGCTTTCTTT,CASSQDDPSAEAFF
TRBV7-8,.,TRBJ2-5,.,TGTGCCAGCAGCATCGCGTGGGGGGGGGCCAAGGAGACCCAGTACTTC,CASSIAWGGAKETQYF
TRBV25-1,TRBD1,TRBJ2-1,.,TGTGCCAGCAGTCCCCGAGGGACAGTTCACAATGAGCAGTTCTTC,CASSPRGTVHNEQFF
TRBV28,TRBD1,TRBJ1-5,.,TGTGCCAGCAGTTTAGCGGACAGGGGCTATAGCAATCAGCCCCAGCATTTT,CASSLADRGYSNQPQHF
TRBV7-3,.,TRBJ2-2,.,TGTGCCAGCAGCTTATTCGGAGCCAAGGGGTCCGGGGAGCTGTTTTTT,CASSLFGAKGSGELFF
TRBV30,TRBD1,TRBJ1-4,few,TGTGCCTGGGAGAGAATGGGACAGGCGGGGGAAAAACTGTTTTTT,CAWERMGQAGEKLFF
TRBV18,.,TRBJ1-2,.,TGTGCCAGCTCGGGGGCAGTTTTAACTAACTATGGCTACACCTTC,CASSGAVLTNYGYTF
TRBV10-3,.,TRBJ2-5,.,TGTGCCATCGGTCGGGGGCAACAAGAGACCCAGTACTTC,CAIGRGQQETQYF
TRBV10-1,.,TRBJ1-1,once,TGCGCCAGCAGTGAGTCGGGGGGGGCCACTGAAGCTTTCTTT,CASSESGGATEAFF
TRBV12-1,.,TRBJ1-2,few,TGTGCCAGCAGCTTCAGGGGGCGGTCCTATGGCTACACCTTC,CASSFRGRSYGYTF
TRBV7-9,TRBD1,TRBJ2-2,few,TGTGCCAGCAGCCCCCGGACAGGGGGCACAGGGGAGCTGTTTTTT,CASSPRTGGTGELFF
TRBV27,.,TRBJ1-5,.,TGTGCCAGCAGTTCGGGGGGCTATCAGCCCCAGCATTTT,CASSSGGYQPQHF
TRBV18,.,TRBJ2-5,.,TGTGCCAGCTCACCATCGTGGGGTCAAGAGACCCAGTACTTC,CASSPSWGQETQYF
TRBV7-8,.,TRBJ2-7,.,TGTGCCAGCAGCTTAGGTAGGGAATCCTACGAGCAGTACTTC,CASSLGRESYEQYF
TRBV5-6,TRBD1,TRBJ1-2,.,TGTGCCAGCAGCTCCGGGACAGGGTTATTTGGCTACACCTTC,CASSSGTGLFGYTF
TRBV19,TRBD1,TRBJ2-7,few,TGTGCCAGTAGTATCGGCGACAGGGTCACCTACGAGCAGTACTTC,CASSIGDRVTYEQYF
TRBV9,TRBD1,TRBJ1-2,once,TGTGCCAGCAGCCCTCAAACGGGACAGGGGGCGGGTGGCTACACCTTC,CASSPQTGQGAGGYTF
TRBV5-1,.,TRBJ1-6,few,TGCGCCAGCAGCTTTTCAGGGACTAATTCACCCCTCCACTTT,CASSFSGTNSPLHF
TRBV7-2,.,TRBJ2-5,once,TGTGCCAGCAGCTGGCGGACGACAGGAGAGACCCAGTACTTC,CASSWRTTGETQYF
TRBV6-1,.,TRBJ2-7,.,TGTGCCAGCAGGGGACAAACCTACGAGCAGTACTTC,CASRGQTYEQYF
TRBV18,.,TRBJ2-7,once,TGTGCCAGCTCACCACCGAACACGCAGGGGAGGAACACCTACGAGCAGTACTTC,CASSPPNTQGRNTYEQYF
TRBV30,.,TRBJ2-7,.,TGTGCCTCCTCGCGTGTGCCCTACGAGCAGTACTTC,CASSRVPYEQYF
TRBV30,TRBD2,TRBJ2-7,.,TGTGCCTGGAGTCCCGGGCTAGCGGGACTCTACGAGCAGTACTTC,CAWSPGLAGLYEQYF
TRBV6-5,.,TRBJ2-5,.,TGTGCCAGCAGTTACGGGGGACAAGATAAAGAGACCCAGTACTTC,CASSYGGQDKETQYF
TRBV25-1,.,TRBJ1-2,few,TGTGCCACCAACGAGGGACCCGATGGCTACACCTTC,CATNEGPDGYTF